This entry concerns a single TCR beta chain. Antigen unknown. This record belongs to a study of cytomegalovirus exposure and HLA in healthy donors. Whole-study findings and limits: HLA restriction was apparent for most CMV-associated TCR beta chains in a later analysis. The authors judged a highly shared variant cluster likely a sequencing artifact. There were reportedly fewer N-insertions in an Asian-associated ancestry cluster than the roughly 680-donor mean, in a later analysis.

Primers for the PCR totalled 60 Vbeta and 13 Jbeta. The data were produced by immunoSEQ multiplex PCR, yet TCRdb's version contains in-frame clones alone and is incomplete. The data contain 160,000 or so clones, roughly 79% of them singletons. Germline lookup yields CDR1 MNHNS and CDR2 SASEGT. Trimming took off 3 bases at V and 1 base at J, with 13 bases between the two ends. The length of the CDR3 is 16 residues. Source material: PBMCs. This sequence joins TRBV6-1 and TRBJ1-5; the D is unclear. The sequence was obtained from a woman in her forties in good health and CMV-seronegative. CDR3 coding DNA: TGTGCCAGCAGTGACCTACTGACACAGAGCAATCAGCCCCAGCATTTT. Residues: CASSDLLTQSNQPQHF.